The TCR beta chain described here comes from a study of regulatory T cells in long-lasting Graves disease. This clonotype was observed many times. Its target is unknown. Time point noted: persistent/refractory GD, antithyroid drugs over 5 years with positive TRAb. The authors made the TCR library using RNA they extracted from PBMCs. American Thyroid Association guidelines served as the basis for diagnosing Graves' disease. Study-level points and caveats: Favoring TRBV28, TRBJ1-2 and TRBJ2-5 was a feature seen in persistent disease. The analysis examined peripheral blood only and excluded thyroid tissue. Results may be inaccurate due to the small sample size.

The V end was cut by 5 bases, the J end by 1 base, with 8 bases between. Germline loops: CDR1 SGHTA, CDR2 FQGNSA. This CDR3 is built from 14 residues. iRepertoire HTBI primers and Arm-PCR of CDR3 regions built TCR beta libraries. TCRdb recomputed calls from the multiplex PCR reads with MiXCR, one row per CDR3 protein. The sample yields over 350,000 distinct CDR3 sequences, less than 25% seen once. This TCR came from a female donor with Graves disease. Here the sequenced sample was peripheral blood mononuclear cells (PBMCs), taken when the disease was refractory, from a patient treated with antithyroid drugs. The chain has TRBV7-2 and TRBJ2-2, with a possible D match to TRBD1 (5 bases). This CDR3 reads CASSRQQNTGELFF. CDR3 in DNA: TGTGCCAGCAGCCGACAGCAGAACACCGGGGAGCTGTTTTTT.